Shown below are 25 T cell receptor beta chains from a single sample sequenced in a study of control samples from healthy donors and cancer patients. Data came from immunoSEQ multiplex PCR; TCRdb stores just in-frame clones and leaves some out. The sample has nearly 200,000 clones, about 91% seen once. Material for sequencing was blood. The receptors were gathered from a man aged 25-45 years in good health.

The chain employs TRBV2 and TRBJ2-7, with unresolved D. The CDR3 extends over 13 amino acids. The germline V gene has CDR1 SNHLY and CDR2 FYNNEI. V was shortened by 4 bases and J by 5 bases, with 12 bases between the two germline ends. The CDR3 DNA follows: TGTGCCAGCAGTGCTCAGCGTATCGACGAGCAGTACTTC. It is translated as CASSAQRIDEQYF.

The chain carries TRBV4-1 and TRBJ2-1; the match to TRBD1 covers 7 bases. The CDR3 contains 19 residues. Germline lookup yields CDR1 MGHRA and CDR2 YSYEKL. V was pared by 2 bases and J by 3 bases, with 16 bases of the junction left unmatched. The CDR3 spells CASSQRGLLQGNDYNEQFF. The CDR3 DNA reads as TGCGCCAGCAGCCAAAGGGGGCTTTTGCAGGGGAACGACTACAATGAGCAGTTCTTC.

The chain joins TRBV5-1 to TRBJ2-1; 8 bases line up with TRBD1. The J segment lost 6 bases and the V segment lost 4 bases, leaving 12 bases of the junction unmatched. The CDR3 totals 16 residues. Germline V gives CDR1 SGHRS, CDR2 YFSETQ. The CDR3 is CASSPSGQGSINEQFF. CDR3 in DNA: TGCGCCAGCAGCCCCTCCGGACAGGGCAGTATCAATGAGCAGTTCTTC.

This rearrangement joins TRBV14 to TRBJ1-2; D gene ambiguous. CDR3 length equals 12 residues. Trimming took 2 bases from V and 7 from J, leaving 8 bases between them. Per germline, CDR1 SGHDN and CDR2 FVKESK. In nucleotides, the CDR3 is TGTGCCAGCAGCCAATCTAATGCTGGCTACACCTTC. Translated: CASSQSNAGYTF.

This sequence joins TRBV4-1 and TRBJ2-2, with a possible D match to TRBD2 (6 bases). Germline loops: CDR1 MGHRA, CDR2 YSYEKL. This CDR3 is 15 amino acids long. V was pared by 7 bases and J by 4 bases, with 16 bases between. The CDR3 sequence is CASNPEGLSTGELFF. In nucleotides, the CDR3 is TGCGCCAGCAACCCGGAGGGGTTGAGCACCGGGGAGCTGTTTTTT.

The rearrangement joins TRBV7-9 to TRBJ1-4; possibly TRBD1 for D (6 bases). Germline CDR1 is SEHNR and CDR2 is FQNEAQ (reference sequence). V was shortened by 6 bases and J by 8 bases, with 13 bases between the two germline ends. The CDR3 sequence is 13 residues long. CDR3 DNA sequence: TGTGCCAGCAGAACGACAGGAGGCGAAAAACTGTTTTTT. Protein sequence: CASRTTGGEKLFF.

The CDR3 here is CAWSQGGDTQYF. DNA of the CDR3: TGTGCCTGGAGCCAGGGGGGCGATACGCAGTATTTT. The chain carries TRBV30 and TRBJ2-3; D possibly corresponds to TRBD1 (7 bases). The V gene lost 3 bases and the J gene lost 6 bases, with 10 bases spanning the gap. Germline V lookup: CDR1 GTSNPN, CDR2 SVGIG (reference sequence). The CDR3 totals 12 residues.

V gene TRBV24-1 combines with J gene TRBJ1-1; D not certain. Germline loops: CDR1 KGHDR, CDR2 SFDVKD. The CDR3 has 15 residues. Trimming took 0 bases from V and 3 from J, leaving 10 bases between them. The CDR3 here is CATSDLLDTDTEAFF. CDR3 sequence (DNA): TGTGCCACCAGTGATTTGCTAGACACGGACACTGAAGCTTTCTTT.

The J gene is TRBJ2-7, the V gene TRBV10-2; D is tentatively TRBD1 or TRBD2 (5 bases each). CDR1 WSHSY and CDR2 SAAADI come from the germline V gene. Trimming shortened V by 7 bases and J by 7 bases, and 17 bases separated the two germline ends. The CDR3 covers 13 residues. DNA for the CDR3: TGCGCCAGCAATTCAGGGACCTATCATGAGCAGTACTTC. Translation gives CASNSGTYHEQYF.

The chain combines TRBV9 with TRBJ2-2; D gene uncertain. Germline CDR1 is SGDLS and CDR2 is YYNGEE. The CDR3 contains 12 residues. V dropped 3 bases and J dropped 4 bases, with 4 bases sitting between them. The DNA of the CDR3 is TGTGCCAGCAGCGCGGCCACCGGGGAGCTGTTTTTT. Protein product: CASSAATGELFF.

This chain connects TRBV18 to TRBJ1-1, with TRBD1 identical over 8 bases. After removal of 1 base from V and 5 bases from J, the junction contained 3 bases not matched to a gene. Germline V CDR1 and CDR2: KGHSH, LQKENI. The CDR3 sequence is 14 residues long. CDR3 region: CASSPQQGETEAFF. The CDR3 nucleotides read TGTGCCAGCTCACCACAACAGGGGGAGACTGAAGCTTTCTTT. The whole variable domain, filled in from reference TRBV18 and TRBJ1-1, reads NAGVMQNPRHLVRRRGQEARLRCSPMKGHSHVYWYRQLPEEGLKFMVYLQKENIIDESGMPKERFSAEFPKEGPSILRIQQVVRGDSAAYFCASSPQQGETEAFFGQGTRLTVV.

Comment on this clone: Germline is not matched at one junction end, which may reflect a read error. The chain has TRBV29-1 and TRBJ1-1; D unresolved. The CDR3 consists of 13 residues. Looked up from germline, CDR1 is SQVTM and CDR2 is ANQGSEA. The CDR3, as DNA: TGCAGCGGTGAAATTCAGGAGTACACTGAAGCTTTCTTT. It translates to CSGEIQEYTEAFF.

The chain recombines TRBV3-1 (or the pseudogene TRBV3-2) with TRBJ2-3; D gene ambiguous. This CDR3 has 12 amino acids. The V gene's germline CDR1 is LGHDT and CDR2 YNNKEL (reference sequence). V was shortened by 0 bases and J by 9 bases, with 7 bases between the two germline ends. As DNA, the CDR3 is TGTGCCAGCAGCCAAGACTGGAACACGCAGTATTTT. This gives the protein CASSQDWNTQYF.

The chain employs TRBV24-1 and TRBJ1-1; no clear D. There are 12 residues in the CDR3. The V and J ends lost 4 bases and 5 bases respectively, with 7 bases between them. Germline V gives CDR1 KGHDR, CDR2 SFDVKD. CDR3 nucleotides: TGTGCCACCAGTGACCCCGGAACTGAAGCTTTCTTT. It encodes CATSDPGTEAFF.

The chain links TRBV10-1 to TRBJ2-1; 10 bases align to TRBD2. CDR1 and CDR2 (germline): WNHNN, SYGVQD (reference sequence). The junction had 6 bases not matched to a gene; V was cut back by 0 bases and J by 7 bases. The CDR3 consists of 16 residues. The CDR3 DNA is TGCGCCAGCAGTGAGTCCAGGCTAGCGGGGGAAAATGAGCAGTTCTTC. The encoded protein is CASSESRLAGENEQFF.

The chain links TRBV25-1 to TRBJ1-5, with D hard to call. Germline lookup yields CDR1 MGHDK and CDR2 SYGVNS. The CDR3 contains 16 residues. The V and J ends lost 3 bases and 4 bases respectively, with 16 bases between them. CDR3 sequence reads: CASSDNSGTSNQPQHF. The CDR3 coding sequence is TGTGCCAGCAGTGATAATTCTGGAACAAGTAATCAGCCCCAGCATTTT.

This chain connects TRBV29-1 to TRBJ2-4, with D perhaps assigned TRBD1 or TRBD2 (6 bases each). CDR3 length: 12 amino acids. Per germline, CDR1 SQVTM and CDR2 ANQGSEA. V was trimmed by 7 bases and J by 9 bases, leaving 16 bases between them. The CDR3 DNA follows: TGCAGCGCCGAAGGGGGGTGGGGCATTCAGTACTTC. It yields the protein CSAEGGWGIQYF.

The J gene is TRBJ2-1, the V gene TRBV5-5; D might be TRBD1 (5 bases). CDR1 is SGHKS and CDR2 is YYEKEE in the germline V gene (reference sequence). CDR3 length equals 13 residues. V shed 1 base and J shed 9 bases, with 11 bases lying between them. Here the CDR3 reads CASSLTQGGEQFF. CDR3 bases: TGTGCCAGCAGCTTGACCCAGGGTGGTGAGCAGTTCTTC.

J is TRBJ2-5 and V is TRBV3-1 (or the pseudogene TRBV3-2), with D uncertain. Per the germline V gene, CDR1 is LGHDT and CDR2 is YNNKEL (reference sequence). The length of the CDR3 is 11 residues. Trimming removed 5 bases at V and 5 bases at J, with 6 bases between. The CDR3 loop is CASSSLETQYF. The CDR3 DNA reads TGTGCCAGCAGCTCCTTGGAGACCCAGTACTTC.

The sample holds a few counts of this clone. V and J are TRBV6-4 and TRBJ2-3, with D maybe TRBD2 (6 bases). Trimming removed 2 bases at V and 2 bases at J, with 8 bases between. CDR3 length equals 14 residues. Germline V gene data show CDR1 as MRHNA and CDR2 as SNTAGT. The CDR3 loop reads CASSDGGTTDTQYF. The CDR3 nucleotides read TGTGCCAGCAGTGACGGCGGGACCACAGATACGCAGTATTTT.

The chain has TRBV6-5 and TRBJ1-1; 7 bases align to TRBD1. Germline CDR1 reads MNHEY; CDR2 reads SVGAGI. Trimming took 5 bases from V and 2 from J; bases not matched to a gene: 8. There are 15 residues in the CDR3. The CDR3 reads CASSLWTGVNTEAFF. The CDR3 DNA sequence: TGTGCCAGCAGTCTCTGGACAGGAGTAAACACTGAAGCTTTCTTT.

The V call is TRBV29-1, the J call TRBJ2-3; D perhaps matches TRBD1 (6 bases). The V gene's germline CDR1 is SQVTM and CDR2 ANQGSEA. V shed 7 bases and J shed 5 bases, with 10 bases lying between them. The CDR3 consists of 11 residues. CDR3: CSARRGDTQYF. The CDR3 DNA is TGCAGCGCCCGCAGGGGAGATACGCAGTATTTT.

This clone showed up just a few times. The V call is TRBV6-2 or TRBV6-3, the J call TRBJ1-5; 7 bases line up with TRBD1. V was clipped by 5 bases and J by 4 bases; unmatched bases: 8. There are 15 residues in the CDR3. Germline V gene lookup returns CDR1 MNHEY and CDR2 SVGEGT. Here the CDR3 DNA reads TGTGCCAGCAGTCCCCTCTCAGGGGGGAATCAGCCCCAGCATTTT. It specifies CASSPLSGGNQPQHF.

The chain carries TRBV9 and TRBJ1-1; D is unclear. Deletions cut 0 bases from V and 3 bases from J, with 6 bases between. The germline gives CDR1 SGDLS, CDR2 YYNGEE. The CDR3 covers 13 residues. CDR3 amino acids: CASSVGGYTEAFF. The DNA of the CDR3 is TGTGCCAGCAGCGTAGGCGGTTACACTGAAGCTTTCTTT. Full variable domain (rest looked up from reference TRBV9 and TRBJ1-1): DSGVTQTPKHLITATGQRVTLRCSPRSGDLSVYWYQQSLDQGLQFLIQYYNGEERAKGNILERFSAQQFPDLHSELNLSSLELGDSALYFCASSVGGYTEAFFGQGTRLTVV.

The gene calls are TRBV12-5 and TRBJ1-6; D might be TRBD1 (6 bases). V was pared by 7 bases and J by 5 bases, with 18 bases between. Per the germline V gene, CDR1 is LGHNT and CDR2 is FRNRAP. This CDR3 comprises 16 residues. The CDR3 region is CASAPMGHLDNSPLHF. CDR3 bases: TGTGCTAGTGCTCCGATGGGACATTTGGATAATTCACCCCTCCACTTT.